This is a list of T cell receptor beta chains from one sample in a study of blood T cell repertoires in COVID-19. Data came from immunoSEQ multiplex PCR; TCRdb stores just in-frame clones and leaves some out. The top ten clones hold 6.3% of a sample with about 89,000 clones, roughly 74% of them seen once. The specimen sequenced was peripheral blood. The receptors shown here come from a man between 65 and 85 years old with COVID-19, enrolled during active disease. Each CDR3 is given with its conserved first and last residue. A D gene is named only where the DNA matches it firmly. Clone size is given for some rows only: seen once, a few or many times, or a class if the clone is expanded.

d_call: .
clone_size: .
j_call: TRBJ2-5
v_call: TRBV6-5
cdr3_aa: CASTGTEAQYF
cdr3_nt: TGTGCCAGCACTGGAACTGAGGCCCAGTACTTC

d_call: TRBD2
clone_size: .
j_call: TRBJ2-3
v_call: TRBV11-2
cdr3_aa: CASSLALAGGLTDTQYF
cdr3_nt: TGTGCCAGCAGCTTAGCCCTAGCGGGGGGGCTCACAGATACGCAGTATTTT

d_call: .
clone_size: .
j_call: TRBJ2-3
v_call: TRBV4-2
cdr3_aa: CASSQYEASTDTQYF
cdr3_nt: TGTGCCAGCAGCCAGTATGAGGCTAGCACAGATACGCAGTATTTT

d_call: .
clone_size: .
j_call: TRBJ1-3
v_call: TRBV7-9
cdr3_aa: CASSTSPVSGNTIYF
cdr3_nt: TGTGCCAGCAGCACCTCCCCGGTCTCTGGAAACACCATATATTTT

d_call: .
clone_size: .
j_call: TRBJ2-2
v_call: TRBV4-3
cdr3_aa: CASSQVQRAGELFF
cdr3_nt: TGCGCCAGCAGCCAAGTTCAGCGGGCCGGGGAGCTGTTTTTT

d_call: TRBD1
clone_size: .
j_call: TRBJ2-7
v_call: TRBV11-3
cdr3_aa: CASSLGGVTGAYEQYF
cdr3_nt: TGTGCCAGCAGCTTAGGTGGCGTGACAGGGGCCTACGAGCAGTACTTC

d_call: .
clone_size: few
j_call: TRBJ1-2
v_call: TRBV27
cdr3_aa: CASSQQGHYGYTF
cdr3_nt: TGTGCCAGCAGTCAACAGGGTCACTATGGCTACACCTTC

d_call: .
clone_size: .
j_call: TRBJ1-2
v_call: TRBV11-2
cdr3_aa: CASSLGVGGVGYGYTF
cdr3_nt: TGTGCCAGCAGCTTAGGTGTCGGGGGAGTAGGCTATGGCTACACCTTC

d_call: TRBD2
clone_size: .
j_call: TRBJ2-7
v_call: TRBV7-2
cdr3_aa: CASSYRSGGRAYEQYF
cdr3_nt: TGTGCCAGCAGCTATCGAAGTGGCGGGAGAGCTTACGAGCAGTACTTC

d_call: .
clone_size: .
j_call: TRBJ1-4
v_call: TRBV6-5
cdr3_aa: CASSRHFTDEKLFF
cdr3_nt: TGTGCCAGCAGCCGACACTTCACGGATGAAAAACTGTTTTTT

d_call: .
clone_size: .
j_call: TRBJ2-7
v_call: TRBV5-1
cdr3_aa: CASSLDVKGHEQYF
cdr3_nt: TGCGCCAGCAGCTTAGATGTCAAGGGGCACGAGCAGTACTTC

d_call: TRBD2
clone_size: few
j_call: TRBJ2-1
v_call: TRBV4-2
cdr3_aa: CASREFGGSSYNEQFF
cdr3_nt: TGTGCCAGCAGGGAATTCGGGGGGAGCTCCTACAATGAGCAGTTCTTC

d_call: TRBD1
clone_size: .
j_call: TRBJ1-5
v_call: TRBV6-5
cdr3_aa: CASRSTGSSSQPQHF
cdr3_nt: TGTGCCAGCAGGTCGACAGGGAGCTCAAGTCAGCCCCAGCATTTT

d_call: TRBD2
clone_size: .
j_call: TRBJ2-1
v_call: TRBV4-3
cdr3_aa: CASSQDLAGGYNEQFF
cdr3_nt: TGCGCCAGCAGCCAAGATCTGGCGGGGGGCTACAATGAGCAGTTCTTC

d_call: .
clone_size: .
j_call: TRBJ1-2
v_call: TRBV3-1/TRBV3-2
cdr3_aa: CASSQGQDKGNGYTF
cdr3_nt: TGTGCCAGCAGCCAAGGACAGGATAAGGGGAATGGCTACACCTTC

d_call: TRBD1
clone_size: .
j_call: TRBJ1-6
v_call: TRBV7-9
cdr3_aa: CASSVDRGGSPLHF
cdr3_nt: TGTGCCAGCAGCGTGGACAGGGGGGGTTCACCCCTCCACTTT

d_call: .
clone_size: once
j_call: TRBJ1-2
v_call: TRBV19
cdr3_aa: CASSKREKSLYGGYTF
cdr3_nt: TGTGCCAGTTCGAAACGGGAGAAGTCCCTATATGGAGGCTACACCTTC

d_call: .
clone_size: .
j_call: TRBJ2-7
v_call: TRBV5-4
cdr3_aa: CASSFVPSSYEQYF
cdr3_nt: TGTGCCAGCAGCTTTGTCCCTAGCTCCTACGAGCAGTACTTC

d_call: .
clone_size: .
j_call: TRBJ1-2
v_call: TRBV10-3
cdr3_aa: CAISEGGLSGYTF
cdr3_nt: TGTGCCATCAGTGAGGGCGGGTTAAGTGGCTACACCTTC

d_call: TRBD1
clone_size: .
j_call: TRBJ1-2
v_call: TRBV7-9
cdr3_aa: CASSRTGGGYTF
cdr3_nt: TGTGCCAGCAGCCGGACAGGGGGCGGCTACACCTTC

d_call: TRBD1
clone_size: .
j_call: TRBJ2-2
v_call: TRBV9
cdr3_aa: CASSPRKGAGTGELFF
cdr3_nt: TGTGCCAGCAGCCCAAGAAAGGGGGCAGGAACCGGGGAGCTGTTTTTT

d_call: .
clone_size: .
j_call: TRBJ1-5
v_call: TRBV18
cdr3_aa: CASSVGQNNQPQHF
cdr3_nt: TGTGCCAGCTCAGTTGGACAGAACAATCAGCCCCAGCATTTT

d_call: TRBD1
clone_size: once
j_call: TRBJ1-1
v_call: TRBV7-2
cdr3_aa: CASSPWTGGNTEAFF
cdr3_nt: TGTGCCAGCAGCCCATGGACAGGGGGCAACACTGAAGCTTTCTTT

d_call: .
clone_size: .
j_call: TRBJ2-7
v_call: TRBV19
cdr3_aa: CASSLTSYYEQYF
cdr3_nt: TGTGCCAGTAGTCTCACTAGTTACTACGAGCAGTACTTC

d_call: .
clone_size: .
j_call: TRBJ1-6
v_call: TRBV2
cdr3_aa: CASNTRGSDSPLHF
cdr3_nt: TGTGCCAGCAACACCCGCGGGTCTGATTCACCCCTCCACTTT

d_call: TRBD1
clone_size: .
j_call: TRBJ2-2
v_call: TRBV19
cdr3_aa: CASSIVATGITGELFF
cdr3_nt: TGTGCCAGTAGTATAGTCGCGACAGGGATCACCGGGGAGCTGTTTTTT

d_call: TRBD1
clone_size: .
j_call: TRBJ2-5
v_call: TRBV19
cdr3_aa: CASSIDRGPSGRETQYF
cdr3_nt: TGTGCCAGTAGTATTGACAGGGGGCCCTCGGGGCGAGAGACCCAGTACTTC

d_call: TRBD2
clone_size: .
j_call: TRBJ2-7
v_call: TRBV7-2
cdr3_aa: CASSSQAGNYEQYF
cdr3_nt: TGTGCCAGCAGCTCCCAAGCGGGGAACTACGAGCAGTACTTC

d_call: TRBD1
clone_size: .
j_call: TRBJ2-1
v_call: TRBV6-5
cdr3_aa: CASERDRGLNEQFF
cdr3_nt: TGTGCCAGCGAACGGGACAGGGGGCTTAATGAGCAGTTCTTC

d_call: .
clone_size: .
j_call: TRBJ1-5
v_call: TRBV19
cdr3_aa: CASSRKAGNQPQHF
cdr3_nt: TGTGCCAGTAGTCGAAAGGCAGGTAATCAGCCCCAGCATTTT

d_call: .
clone_size: once
j_call: TRBJ2-1
v_call: TRBV23-1
cdr3_aa: CASSHNPGVGNNEQFF
cdr3_nt: TGCGCCAGCAGTCACAATCCGGGGGTTGGAAACAATGAGCAGTTCTTC

d_call: .
clone_size: .
j_call: TRBJ2-3
v_call: TRBV12-2
cdr3_aa: CASRRGQSHTDTQYF
cdr3_nt: TGTGCAAGTCGCCGAGGGCAGTCTCACACAGATACGCAGTATTTT

d_call: TRBD2
clone_size: .
j_call: TRBJ2-2
v_call: TRBV18
cdr3_aa: CASSPRDSGNLMTGELFF
cdr3_nt: TGTGCCAGCTCACCACGGGATAGCGGGAATTTAATGACCGGGGAGCTGTTTTTT

d_call: .
clone_size: .
j_call: TRBJ2-7
v_call: TRBV4-3
cdr3_aa: CASSHILEQYF
cdr3_nt: TGCGCCAGCAGCCACATACTGGAGCAGTACTTC

d_call: .
clone_size: .
j_call: TRBJ2-1
v_call: TRBV5-6
cdr3_aa: CASSRGQRSYNEQFF
cdr3_nt: TGTGCCAGCAGCCGAGGACAGAGATCCTACAATGAGCAGTTCTTC

d_call: .
clone_size: .
j_call: TRBJ2-2
v_call: TRBV27
cdr3_aa: CASSQPGGPDTGELFF
cdr3_nt: TGTGCCAGCAGCCAACCGGGGGGCCCGGACACCGGGGAGCTGTTTTTT

d_call: .
clone_size: .
j_call: TRBJ1-2
v_call: TRBV5-1
cdr3_aa: CASSLIPNYGYTF
cdr3_nt: TGCGCCAGCAGCTTAATCCCAAACTATGGCTACACCTTC

d_call: TRBD2
clone_size: .
j_call: TRBJ2-5
v_call: TRBV3-1/TRBV3-2
cdr3_aa: CASSLGERGRKETQYF
cdr3_nt: TGTGCCAGCAGCCTCGGCGAGCGGGGGAGGAAAGAGACCCAGTACTTC